This TCR beta chain was sequenced in a study of T cell responses to AZD1222 COVID-19 vaccine (dated by TCRdb to the early 2020s). Regarding the research as a whole: A total of over 230 trial participants underwent TCR sequencing, of whom 207 had received two doses of AZD1222 and roughly 26 had received two doses of the MenACWY control vaccine. Enrollment into the trials was organized by age into subgroups of 18-55, 56-69 and 70-plus years, and those subgroups contained about 160, 30 and 59 TCR-sequenced participants, respectively. Study-wide conclusions, independent of this receptor: In the small 56-69-year group, the increase in depth fell short of significance, most likely because of low power. Epitopes outside the regions mutated in the B.1.351 and B.1.1.7 variants were reportedly recognized by nearly half of the unique spike-specific TCRs. Because no samples from the day 14 peak response were available, repertoires could be characterized only after the peak T cell response. The whole spike protein was spanned by vaccine-associated CD4 TCRs, and dominant responses were seen in regions 160-218 and 743-854. Spike-specific TCR breadth and depth rose significantly after two AZD1222 doses compared with day 0 and with MenACWY recipients. Most participants were white British and females outnumbered males, and the authors suggested that clonal diversity may have been underestimated. Conclusions about previously exposed vaccinees were limited because only six AZD1222 recipients were SARS-CoV-2 seropositive at baseline.

Its CDR3 holds 13 amino acids, cysteine through phenylalanine. The read is trimmed to its CDR3 DNA, 39 bases read in frame from base 1. The V end gives up 1 base and the J end 6 bases, leaving 1 base in the junction not matched to a gene. The CDR1 and CDR2 encoded by the germline V gene are SGHRS and YFSETQ. The time point label of this sample denotes: about 28 days (+/-7) after the second vaccine dose. Because spike-specific TCR depth and breadth did not differ between the two schedules, AZD1222 recipients who got a second dose at roughly 4 weeks were pooled with those who got a second dose at roughly 12 weeks. Samples from vaccinated people were obtained from the UK trials COV001 and COV002, which included a single-blind randomized controlled phase 2/3 trial of AZD1222 (ChAdOx1 nCoV-19) in healthy adults. Trial participant PBMC samples were collected at day 0 and day 28 after the second dose for TCRbeta chain sequencing.

A word on this clone: The specificity of this receptor is unknown. Per-nucleotide qualities are absent, and no much larger clonotype sits a single base away.

The CDR3 regions of human TCRbeta chains were analyzed by immunosequencing. The original methods were these. Repertoire TCRs were checked for matches against a reference library of SARS-CoV-2-specific TCRs that had been generated using the MIRA antigen-specificity platform. Breadth was defined as the fraction of unique TCRs that were SARS-CoV-2-associated. Depth was defined as the fraction of total T cells that were SARS-CoV-2-associated. Using the MIRA data, each spike-specific TCR was mapped to the spike region that the TCR reacts to and placed in a CD4 or CD8 class. Log10-transformed breadth and depth values were compared by one-way ANOVA with Sidak's multiple comparisons tests. The immuneACCESS repertoire file appears here via TCRdb, limited to in-frame rearrangements. These files lack a portion of the clones; in checked studies, under half of the deficit traces to unresolved V genes, and the cause of the others is not known. The D gene and trimming were derived from the DNA, and the V and J assignments and clone size from that table. Within this sample are approximately 150,000 clones, with about 92% of them counted one time only. Jointly, the top ten make up under 1.2% of the sample.

This chain is built from TRBV5-1 and TRBJ2-1; 7 bases in between match TRBD1. This receptor was obtained from an adult who received the AZD1222 COVID-19 vaccine. This material consisted of peripheral blood, taken 28 days after the second AZD1222 dose. The sequence in DNA is TGCGCCAGCAGCTTGACAGGGGCCAATGAGCAGTTCTTC. Its translation is CASSLTGANEQFF.